These T cell receptor beta chains were read from a single sample in a study of blood T cell repertoires in COVID-19. The method was immunoSEQ multiplex PCR; TCRdb's version includes in-frame clones alone and lacks a portion of them. The sample records approximately 100,000 clones, less than 85% being singletons. Sequencing was performed on peripheral blood. These receptors originate from a human donor in a cohort sampled during active or convalescent COVID-19. CDR3s include the opening cysteine and the closing phenylalanine or tryptophan. Each record gives: D gene, clone size, V gene, J gene, CDR3 protein, CDR3 DNA. The D gene is left open where the match is weak. Size tells how often a clone was seen (once, few, many) or the class of an expanded clone, and some rows leave it out.

>.|once|TRBV18|TRBJ1-1
CASSYPQGSGTEAFF
TGTGCCAGCTCGTACCCTCAGGGGTCGGGAACTGAAGCTTTCTTT
>TRBD1|.|TRBV7-8|TRBJ1-5
CASSFRDRRNQPQHF
TGTGCCAGCAGCTTCCGGGACAGGCGCAATCAGCCCCAGCATTTT
>.|.|TRBV19|TRBJ2-5
CASSMGGLQETQYF
TGTGCCAGTAGTATGGGAGGACTCCAAGAGACCCAGTACTTC
>.|few|TRBV7-2|TRBJ2-5
CASSINYVQTQYF
TGTGCCAGCAGCATCAACTACGTGCAGACCCAGTACTTC
>TRBD2|.|TRBV5-1|TRBJ2-6
CASSYSGGASGANVLTF
TGCGCCAGCAGCTATAGCGGGGGGGCTTCTGGGGCCAACGTCCTGACTTTC
>TRBD1|.|TRBV19|TRBJ1-2
CASSKGQGIGSDYGYTF
TGTGCCAGTAGTAAGGGACAGGGGATCGGTTCGGACTATGGCTACACCTTC
>.|.|TRBV25-1|TRBJ1-2
CASSVTGRNYGYTF
TGTGCCAGCAGTGTGACAGGTCGGAACTATGGCTACACCTTC
>TRBD1|.|TRBV27|TRBJ1-1
CASRRQGRTEAFF
TGTGCCAGCAGGCGACAGGGTCGGACTGAAGCTTTCTTT
>.|once|TRBV18|TRBJ1-4
CASSRAGSVEKLFF
TGTGCCAGCTCACGGGCGGGGTCGGTTGAAAAACTGTTTTTT
>.|.|TRBV19|TRBJ1-5
CASSMRGFNQPQHF
TGTGCCAGTAGTATGCGGGGATTTAATCAGCCCCAGCATTTT
>TRBD2|.|TRBV7-2|TRBJ2-3
CASSSQTLAGGTQYF
TGTGCCAGCAGCTCCCAAACGCTAGCGGGAGGTACGCAGTATTTT
>.|.|TRBV7-7|TRBJ1-2
CASSFPSVRGYGYTF
TGTGCCAGCAGCTTTCCCTCGGTCAGGGGATATGGCTACACCTTC
>TRBD2|.|TRBV5-1|TRBJ2-5
CASSRGSGETQYF
TGCGCCAGCAGTCGCGGGAGCGGGGAGACCCAGTACTTC
>TRBD1|.|TRBV6-5|TRBJ2-2
CASNLQGKGELFF
TGTGCCAGCAACCTACAGGGGAAGGGGGAGCTGTTTTTT
>TRBD2|.|TRBV28|TRBJ2-7
CASSLGGLAGSRSYEQYF
TGTGCCAGCAGCTTAGGAGGACTAGCGGGATCCCGCTCCTACGAGCAGTACTTC
>TRBD1|.|TRBV6-6|TRBJ2-7
CASSLTGGEGPYEQYF
TGTGCCAGCAGTTTGACAGGGGGCGAAGGGCCGTACGAGCAGTACTTC
>.|.|TRBV4-3|TRBJ1-4
CASSQELLGVGGDNEKLFF
TGCGCCAGCAGCCAAGAGCTTTTAGGGGTCGGGGGGGATAATGAAAAACTGTTTTTT
>.|few|TRBV2|TRBJ1-5
CASRNREGQPQHF
TGTGCCAGCAGAAACAGGGAGGGTCAGCCCCAGCATTTT
>.|.|TRBV27|TRBJ2-2
CASRSRNTGELFF
TGTGCCAGCAGGTCTAGAAACACCGGGGAGCTGTTTTTT
>.|.|TRBV2|TRBJ2-7
CASRRVHEQYF
TGTGCCAGCAGGCGGGTCCACGAGCAGTACTTC
>TRBD2|few|TRBV10-2|TRBJ2-3
CASSDVLAGGYTDTQYF
TGCGCCAGCAGTGATGTCCTAGCGGGGGGGTACACAGATACGCAGTATTTT
>TRBD1|.|TRBV24-1|TRBJ2-7
CATSDVGTGVNEQYF
TGTGCCACCAGTGACGTCGGGACAGGGGTCAACGAGCAGTACTTC
>TRBD1|.|TRBV7-9|TRBJ2-7
CASSLVGQGSYEQYF
TGTGCCAGCAGCTTAGTCGGACAGGGCTCCTACGAGCAGTACTTC
>TRBD2|.|TRBV6-5|TRBJ2-1
CASMGGKFYNEQFF
TGTGCCAGCATGGGGGGGAAGTTTTACAATGAGCAGTTCTTC
>TRBD1|.|TRBV3-1/TRBV3-2|TRBJ1-4
CASSQGQGPANEKLFF
TGTGCCAGCAGCCAGGGACAGGGTCCGGCTAATGAAAAACTGTTTTTT
>TRBD1|few|TRBV5-1|TRBJ1-5
CASSLAGQGTQPQHF
TGCGCCAGCAGCCTTGCAGGACAGGGTACTCAGCCCCAGCATTTT
>TRBD1|.|TRBV5-4|TRBJ1-6
CASSPDRGGWNNSPLHF
TGTGCCAGCAGCCCGGACAGGGGCGGATGGAATAATTCACCCCTCCACTTT
>TRBD1|.|TRBV6-6|TRBJ1-5
CASSEGQGYNQPQHF
TGTGCCAGCAGCGAGGGACAGGGATACAATCAGCCCCAGCATTTT